This T cell receptor (beta chain) was obtained from a study of CD8+ T cells in alopecia areata. Study conclusions and caveats: Scalp lesions, especially in alopecia totalis/universalis, had higher clonality than normal scalp. Between patients, shared TCR sequences were less clear than in mice. This was possibly due in part to HLA diversity in the patient population.

Trimming removed 2 bases at V and 1 base at J, with 9 bases between. Germline V lookup: CDR1 MDHEN, CDR2 SYDVKM. There are 15 residues in the CDR3. Following extraction, RNA underwent reverse transcription to cDNA, which served as the sequencing template. Produced via immunoSEQ multiplex PCR; TCRdb's table is partial and in-frame only. Of 120,000 to 150,000 clones detected, approximately 56% appear once; the ten largest clones hold about 40%. This clone was found many times. Antigen specificity is unknown. Sorting of CD4+ and CD8+ T cells was performed on PBMCs. The sequenced sample consisted of CD8+ T cells sorted from blood. The TCR comes from a human donor in good health. This chain links TRBV28 with TRBJ1-3; the D is unclear. The CDR3 DNA reads TGTGCCAGCAGTTTACTCACGGGATCTGGAAACACCATATATTTT. Its protein is CASSLLTGSGNTIYF.